This T cell receptor beta chain was sequenced in a study of control samples from healthy donors and cancer patients. V was shortened by 0 bases and J by 7 bases, with 10 bases between the two germline ends. The CDR3 covers 13 residues. Germline V gene data show CDR1 as SGDLS and CDR2 as YYNGEE. TCRdb keeps only in-frame clones here, not all; method: immunoSEQ multiplex PCR. The sample carries about 92,000 clones, roughly 86% recorded once. The receptor comes from a woman between 55 and 75 years old in good health. This chain joins TRBV9 and TRBJ1-2; D uncertain. Sequences were obtained from blood. CDR3 amino acids: CASSVGGDGGYTF. The CDR3 DNA sequence: TGTGCCAGCAGCGTAGGCGGGGATGGTGGCTACACCTTC. The full variable domain, completed using reference TRBV9 and TRBJ1-2, is DSGVTQTPKHLITATGQRVTLRCSPRSGDLSVYWYQQSLDQGLQFLIQYYNGEERAKGNILERFSAQQFPDLHSELNLSSLELGDSALYFCASSVGGDGGYTFGSGTRLTVV.